The clone carrying this T cell receptor (beta chain) was seen a few times. This sample was included in a study of control samples from healthy donors and cancer patients. Clones were sequenced by immunoSEQ multiplex PCR, and TCRdb holds only the in-frame ones, with some missing. The data contain 100,000 or so clones, 75% to 85% of them singletons. This CDR3 has 13 residues. The germline V gene encodes CDR1 SGHVS and CDR2 FQNEAQ. Between the trimmed V and J ends, which lost 6 bases and 3 bases, there was a span of 11 bases. Sequencing was done on a sample of blood. The gene calls are TRBV7-8 and TRBJ2-5; TRBD2 might be the D (6 bases). The sequence was collected from a woman aged 25 to 45 in good health. CDR3 sequence (DNA): TGTGCCAGCAGATTGGAGGGGAAAGAGACCCAGTACTTC. It codes for CASRLEGKETQYF. Using reference TRBV7-8 and TRBJ2-5 for the parts outside the CDR3, the full variable domain is GAGVSQSPRYKVAKRGQDVALRCDPISGHVSLFWYQQALGQGPEFLTYFQNEAQLDKSGLPSDRFFAERPEGSVSTLKIQRTQQEDSAVYLCASRLEGKETQYFGPGTRLLVL.